This TCR beta chain was profiled in a study of blood T cell repertoires in COVID-19. Study-level background: Donors in the United States, Italy and Spain gave samples during acute or convalescent COVID-19. PBMCs, B-cell-depleted T cells, or T cells provided the cDNA or gDNA that made up the material.

Method: immunoSEQ multiplex PCR; TCRdb's copy keeps in-frame clones and lacks some. This table holds under 200,000 clones, roughly 83% found once. V trimming: 4 bases; J trimming: 7 bases; junction bases outside the gene matches: 5. The germline CDR1 and CDR2 sequences are SGHNT and YENEEA. There are 13 residues in the CDR3. The specimen sequenced was peripheral blood. The chain has TRBV11-3 and TRBJ2-7; 9 nucleotides line up with TRBD1. The source is a human donor in a cohort sampled during active COVID-19. In DNA, the CDR3 is TGTGCCAGCAGCTCACAGGGGGCAAAGGAGCAGTACTTC. Translating gives CASSSQGAKEQYF.